This TCR beta chain is from a study of T cell responses to AZD1222 COVID-19 vaccine. Study-wide results and limits: Seropositive status at baseline applied to only six AZD1222 recipients. Repertoire collection took place solely once the T cell response had peaked. Close to half of all spike-specific TCRs reportedly target regions of the variants that are unmutated.

TCRdb's copy holds only in-frame clones and misses some; the assay was immunoSEQ multiplex PCR. The table lists 120,000 or so clones, approximately 88% of them singletons. Looked up from germline, CDR1 is MNHEY and CDR2 is SVGEGT. This CDR3 has 14 amino acids. Turning to this clone: Its target is unknown. One end of the junction varies from germline; a read error may be responsible.

The clonotype originates from an adult in good health. Here the sequenced sample was peripheral blood, taken on day 0 of AZD1222 vaccination. The rearrangement uses TRBV6-2 or TRBV6-3 and TRBJ1-5; D remains unclear. CDR3 sequence: CASRYLQSNQPQHF. As DNA, the CDR3 is TGTGCCAGCCGTTACCTACAGAGCAATCAGCCCCAGCATTTT.